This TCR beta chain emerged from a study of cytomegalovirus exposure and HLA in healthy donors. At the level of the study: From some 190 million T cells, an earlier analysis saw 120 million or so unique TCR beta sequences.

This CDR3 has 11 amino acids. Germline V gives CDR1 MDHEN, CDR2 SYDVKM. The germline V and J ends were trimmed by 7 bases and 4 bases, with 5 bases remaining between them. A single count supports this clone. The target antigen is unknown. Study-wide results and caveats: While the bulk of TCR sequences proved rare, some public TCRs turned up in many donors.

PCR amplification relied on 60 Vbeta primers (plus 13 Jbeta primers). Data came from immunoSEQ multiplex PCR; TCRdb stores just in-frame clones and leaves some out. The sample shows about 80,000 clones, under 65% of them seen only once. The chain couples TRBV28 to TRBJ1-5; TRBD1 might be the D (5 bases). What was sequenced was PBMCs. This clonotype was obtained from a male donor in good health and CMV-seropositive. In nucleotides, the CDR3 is TGTGCCAGCAAGGGGAATCAGCCCCAGCATTTT. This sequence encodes CASKGNQPQHF.